The 22 T cell receptor beta chains given below trace back to one sample, sequenced in a study of T cell responses to AZD1222 COVID-19 vaccine. Libraries were prepared by immunoSEQ multiplex PCR; TCRdb keeps only in-frame clonotypes and omits some of them. The sample has 95,000 to 150,000 clones; around 85% are singletons. Sample: peripheral blood, taken on day 0 of AZD1222 vaccination. The source of these receptors is an adult in good health.

The chain recombines TRBV14 with TRBJ2-1; D is undetermined. Trimming left V 1 base short and J 9 bases short, with 16 bases between. Germline values: CDR1 SGHDN, CDR2 FVKESK. The CDR3 extends over 15 amino acids. CDR3 coding DNA: TGTGCCAGCAGCCAAGTGGGGAAGATTGGGGTTGAGCAGTTCTTC. Encoded protein: CASSQVGKIGVEQFF.

The count of this clone is one. The chain employs TRBV4-3 and TRBJ1-2, with D possibly TRBD1 on 6 matching bases. This CDR3 has 14 amino acids. Germline V gene lookup returns CDR1 LGHNA and CDR2 YSLEER. Trimming stripped 4 bases from V and 3 bases from J, with 12 bases between. For the CDR3, the DNA is TGCGCCAGCAGCCCCCGGTGGGGGCACTATGGCTACACCTTC. Translated, it gives CASSPRWGHYGYTF.

This clone appeared a few times. The rearrangement links TRBV28 to TRBJ2-3, with 8 bases matching TRBD2. The J segment lost 3 bases and the V segment lost 6 bases, leaving 5 bases of the junction unmatched. Germline CDR1 is MDHEN and CDR2 is SYDVKM. The CDR3 is made up of 14 amino acids. The CDR3 DNA is TGTGCCAGCAGGGCAGCGGGGGAGACAGATACGCAGTATTTT. It is translated as CASRAAGETDTQYF. Drawing the rest from reference TRBV28 and TRBJ2-3, the complete variable domain is DVKVTQSSRYLVKRTGEKVFLECVQDMDHENMFWYRQDPGLGLRLIYFSYDVKMKEKGDIPEGYSVSREKKERFSLILESASTNQTSMYLCASRAAGETDTQYFGPGTRLTVL.

The chain uses TRBV6-5 and TRBJ1-6; maybe TRBD1 (6 bases). Trimming pared 5 bases from V and 5 bases from J, leaving 10 bases between. CDR3 size: 14 residues. In germline, CDR1 is MNHEY, CDR2 SVGAGI. CDR3 amino acids: CASSKTGDNSPLHF. CDR3 DNA: TGTGCCAGCAGTAAGACAGGAGATAATTCACCCCTCCACTTT.

V is TRBV6-5 and J is TRBJ1-1; 7 bases are a match to TRBD1. Germline V gene sequence: CDR1 MNHEY, CDR2 SVGAGI. V dropped 8 bases and J dropped 6; count of bases not matched to a gene: 15. This CDR3 is built from 15 residues. The CDR3 coding sequence is TGTGCCAGCCGCTTGCAAGTAGGGGGCGGTGCTGAAGCTTTCTTT. Amino acids: CASRLQVGGGAEAFF.

The gene calls are TRBV7-2 and TRBJ1-2; TRBD1 might be the D (5 bases). This CDR3 region has 15 residues. Germline V gene lookup returns CDR1 SGHTA and CDR2 FQGNSA. With 1 base removed from V and 7 bases from J, the gap between germline ends came to 16 bases. The CDR3 loop reads CASSLGLWGSPGYTF. The CDR3 nucleotides are TGTGCCAGCAGCTTAGGCCTTTGGGGGAGCCCTGGCTACACCTTC.

The chain's CDR3 is CASSTRPGRSGGETQYF. The CDR3 DNA follows: TGTGCCAGCTCAACAAGACCGGGGCGCTCTGGGGGTGAGACCCAGTACTTC. V and J are TRBV25-1 and TRBJ2-5; the D call may be TRBD1 or TRBD2 (5 bases each). Deletions cut 8 bases from V and 5 bases from J, with 27 bases between. The germline gives CDR1 MGHDK, CDR2 SYGVNS. The CDR3 runs 17 residues.

This chain uses TRBV28 with TRBJ1-2, with TRBD1 matching 10 bases. The J segment lost 0 bases and the V segment lost 4 bases, leaving 5 bases of the junction unmatched. This CDR3 contains 16 residues. Germline V gene data show CDR1 as MDHEN and CDR2 as SYDVKM. The CDR3 bases are TGTGCCAGCAGTTCTCCTGGGACAGGGGCTAACTATGGCTACACCTTC. Encoded protein: CASSSPGTGANYGYTF.

The CDR3 nucleotides are TGTGCCAGCAGCCAACACACGACATCTGGAAACACCATATATTTT. Residues: CASSQHTTSGNTIYF. The chain couples TRBV5-4 to TRBJ1-3; D is unresolved. CDR1 SGHNT and CDR2 YYREEE come from the germline V gene (reference sequence). The CDR3 is 15 amino acids. Trimming cost V 4 bases and J 1 base, with 12 bases left between them.

CDR3 residues: CASTWTVWETQYF. CDR3 DNA sequence: TGTGCCAGCACCTGGACAGTTTGGGAGACCCAGTACTTC. The chain employs TRBV7-2 and TRBJ2-5, with a weak D call TRBD1 (6 bases). The CDR3 is 13 amino acids. CDR1 and CDR2 from the germline V gene are SGHTA and FQGNSA. V lost 7 bases and J lost 5, with 14 bases in between. Supplemented by reference TRBV7-2 and TRBJ2-5, the full variable domain reads GAGVSQSPSNKVTEKGKDVELRCDPISGHTALYWYRQSLGQGLEFLIYFQGNSAPDKSGLPSDRFSAERTGGSVSTLTIQRTQQEDSAVYLCASTWTVWETQYFGPGTRLLVL.

The chain joins TRBV2 to TRBJ1-1; 8 bases map to TRBD1. Trimming removed 5 bases from V and 11 bases from J; junction bases left unmatched: 13. Germline V lookup: CDR1 SNHLY, CDR2 FYNNEI. The CDR3 has 14 residues. The CDR3 here is CASSRTGQGSEAFF. As DNA, the CDR3 is TGTGCCAGCAGTCGGACCGGACAGGGCAGTGAGGCTTTCTTT.

A note on this clone: One junction end disagrees with the germline gene, perhaps due to a read error. The CDR3 sequence is CASRLGTLGIANTEAFF. The CDR3 DNA sequence: TGCGCCAGCAGATTGGGAACCCTTGGGATCGCGAACACTGAAGCTTTCTTT. J is TRBJ1-1 and V is TRBV5-1; D is undetermined. CDR3 length equals 17 residues. The germline gives CDR1 SGHRS, CDR2 YFSETQ.

The J gene is TRBJ2-6, the V gene TRBV5-6; no clear D gene. The CDR3 loop spans 16 amino acids. Per germline, CDR1 SGHDT and CDR2 YYEEEE. V was clipped by 4 bases and J by 0 bases, with 11 bases between them. The chain's CDR3 is CASSLELSSGANVLTF. The CDR3 bases are TGTGCCAGCAGCCTAGAATTAAGCTCTGGGGCCAACGTCCTGACTTTC.

The chain carries TRBV29-1 and TRBJ2-7, with 8 bases identical to TRBD1. This CDR3 spans 12 amino acids. V lost 4 bases and J lost 5; bases outside the gene matches: 4. Looked up from germline, CDR1 is SQVTM and CDR2 is ANQGSEA. The CDR3 loop reads CSVGQGADEQYF. The CDR3 DNA sequence: TGCAGCGTTGGGCAGGGGGCGGACGAGCAGTACTTC.

V gene TRBV24-1 combines with J gene TRBJ1-2; D may be TRBD1 (5 bases). Trimming left V 5 bases short and J 2 bases short, with 8 bases between. This CDR3 has 13 residues. In germline, CDR1 is KGHDR, CDR2 SFDVKD. The CDR3 DNA follows: TGTGCCACCAGTGGTGGGGCGAACTATGGCTACACCTTC. It specifies CATSGGANYGYTF.

J is TRBJ1-6 and V is TRBV7-6, with unresolved D. The CDR3 spans 15 residues. With 6 bases removed from V and 6 bases from J, the gap between germline ends came to 15 bases. CDR1 and CDR2 (germline): SGHVS, FNYEAQ. The CDR3 is CASSTDPGGNSPLHF. CDR3 coding DNA: TGTGCCAGCAGTACCGACCCGGGCGGTAATTCACCCCTCCACTTT.

The chain links TRBV28 to TRBJ1-5; D gene unclear. CDR1 is MDHEN, CDR2 SYDVKM, per germline. V gave up 3 bases and J gave up 0 bases, with 3 bases separating them. The CDR3 extends over 13 amino acids. CDR3 coding DNA: TGTGCCAGCAGTTTGGGTAGCAATCAGCCCCAGCATTTT. Translating gives CASSLGSNQPQHF.

This clone came up a few times. This chain links TRBV19 with TRBJ1-1; tentative D call: TRBD1 (5 bases). The CDR3 runs to 16 residues. The V and J ends lost 3 bases and 3 bases respectively, with 17 bases between them. Germline CDR1 reads LNHDA; CDR2 reads SQIVND (reference sequence). CDR3 in DNA: TGTGCCAGTAGTATTGACGGGGGTGGTTACTACACTGAAGCTTTCTTT. Its translation: CASSIDGGGYYTEAFF.

The chain recombines TRBV6-5 with TRBJ1-2; D possibly corresponds to TRBD1 (5 bases). The CDR3 has 14 residues. CDR1 MNHEY and CDR2 SVGAGI come from the germline V gene. V dropped 7 bases and J dropped 8 bases, with 20 bases sitting between them. CDR3 loop: CASILPGRLGGYTF. CDR3 DNA: TGTGCCAGCATCCTACCGGGACGACTGGGAGGCTACACCTTC.

This clone has only one observation. The chain employs TRBV5-6 and TRBJ1-3; a weak D match, TRBD1 (6 bases). V was shortened by 0 bases and J by 8 bases, with 15 bases between the two germline ends. CDR3 length: 15 residues. Per the germline V gene, CDR1 is SGHDT and CDR2 is YYEEEE. The CDR3 region is CASSLEGGDWYTIYF. The CDR3 region has the DNA TGTGCCAGCAGCTTGGAAGGGGGTGACTGGTACACCATATATTTT.

This chain connects TRBV10-3 to TRBJ1-2; 9 bases line up with TRBD1. The CDR3 loop spans 14 amino acids. V was pared by 3 bases and J by 6 bases, with 5 bases of the junction left unmatched. Germline values: CDR1 ENHRY, CDR2 SYGVKD. CDR3 in DNA: TGTGCCATCAGTGATAGGGACAGGGTGGATGGCTACACCTTC. Protein: CAISDRDRVDGYTF.

The chain couples TRBV6-5 to TRBJ1-2; 7 nucleotides match TRBD1. Germline V gene sequence: CDR1 MNHEY, CDR2 SVGAGI. CDR3 length: 11 residues. The trim removed 8 bases at V and 10 bases at J, leaving 7 bases unmatched. The CDR3 DNA reads TGTGCCAGCTTTAGGGACAGTTCCTACACCTTC. Its protein product is CASFRDSSYTF.